This T cell receptor beta chain was recovered during a study of human T cells and chemical hapten exposure. Overall study findings and caveats: Relative to control repertoires, expanded TCRs gave rise to significantly more large CDR3 similarity clusters.

Stated time point: pre-sensitization, week 0. Stated treatment: therapeutic diphenylcyclopropenone sensitization with weekly scalp DPC. Source study methods: Sample TCR totals centred on a median of around 100,000, ranging about 20,000 to 690,600. TCRdb reprocessed the RACE reads via MiXCR and lists one record per CDR3 protein. What appears here as the V and J calls and clone size reflects TCRdb's work, not the paper's. In the table there are approximately 370,000 distinct CDR3 sequences, over 5% of which are singletons. V was trimmed by 2 bases and J by 7 bases, leaving 11 bases between them. The CDR3 covers 13 residues. This clonotype was picked up a small number of times. Its antigen is undetermined.

The receptor was isolated from a woman aged 18-30 years with alopecia areata. Some clones in this sample may be carry-over from other donors' samples. Material: whole blood, obtained in connection with sensitization to the hapten diphenylcyclopropenone (DPC). The chain recombines TRBV12-3 or TRBV12-4 with TRBJ2-5; D is ambiguous. The CDR3 bases are TGTGCCAGCAGTTTAAGCCGTCCGGGGACCCAGTACTTC. It encodes CASSLSRPGTQYF.